Below are 4 T cell receptor beta chains sequenced from a single sample in a study of tumor-infiltrating lymphocytes in primary liver carcinoma. The source material, 20-30 mg of unsorted bulk tissue, was used to co-extract RNA and DNA. Starting from about 0.5 ug of total RNA, TCR beta cDNA was produced with a primer in the constant region. Modified slightly, ARM-PCR produced TCR beta libraries over three nested multiplex PCR rounds. Primers for the first two PCR rounds were TRBV1-TRBV30 forward primers and a C-beta reverse primer (around 11 cycles per round). One entry per CDR3 protein results from TCRdb running MiXCR on the multiplex PCR reads. This table has around 80,000 distinct CDR3 sequences, 55% to 85% appearing once. Sequenced material: liver tumor tissue from sampling region 1. The subset was: tumor region T1, superior pole. Every receptor here comes from a man in his forties with primary liver carcinoma and hepatitis B virus infection.

J is TRBJ2-3 and V is TRBV6-5; perhaps TRBD2 as D (6 bases). The germline gives CDR1 MNHEY, CDR2 SVGAGI. Trimming removed 2 bases at V and 2 bases at J, with 11 bases between. The CDR3 runs 15 residues. In DNA, the CDR3 is TGTGCCAGCAGTTACCGGGAGTGGTCCACAGATACGCAGTATTTT. Translating it yields CASSYREWSTDTQYF.

This clonotype was seen repeatedly, ten times or more. The chain joins TRBV4-1 to TRBJ2-2, with D possibly being TRBD1 (5 bases). The germline V gene has CDR1 MGHRA and CDR2 YSYEKL. V lost 4 bases and J lost 6, with 12 bases in between. The CDR3 is 14 amino acids. CDR3 region: CASSPPQGSGELFF. The CDR3, as DNA: TGCGCCAGCAGCCCCCCCCAGGGATCCGGGGAGCTGTTTTTT.

On this clonotype itself: A much larger clone sits a single nucleotide away, making a read error possible. The rearrangement uses TRBV7-9 and TRBJ1-6; no clear D gene. The CDR3 has 17 amino acids. Germline values: CDR1 SEHNR, CDR2 FQNEAQ (reference sequence). CDR3 loop: CVSSPTGPSSYNSPLHF. The CDR3 DNA follows: TGTGTCAGCAGCCCGACCGGGCCGAGCTCCTATAATTCACCCCTCCACTTT.

Turning to this clonotype: With a much larger clone just one base away, this may be a read error. This chain links TRBV5-1 with TRBJ2-6, with D tentatively TRBD1 or TRBD2 (5 bases each). The CDR3 loop spans 14 amino acids. From germline, CDR1 is SGHRS and CDR2 YFSETQ. V was shortened by 3 bases and J by 2 bases, with 6 bases between the two germline ends. Here the CDR3 reads CASSWDPGANVLTF. The CDR3 DNA reads TGCGCCAGCAGCTGGGACCCTGGGGCCAACGTCCTGACTTTC.